Shown below are 11 T cell receptor beta chains from a single sample sequenced in a study of OX40 agonist ivuxolimab in advanced cancers. Assay: immunoSEQ multiplex PCR; the TCRdb copy retains only in-frame clones and omits some. Among under 150,000 clones, approximately 94% were seen once, and the ten largest hold over 0.8%. Sequenced here: CD4+ or CD8+ T cells sorted from blood, sampled in a trial of the OX40 agonist ivuxolimab. The receptors here all came from an adult with an advanced solid tumor such as melanoma, head and neck, liver or kidney cancer.

This sequence joins TRBV28 and TRBJ1-2; no clear D gene. The CDR3 totals 13 residues. V lost 5 bases, J lost 8 bases, and 15 bases lay in between. Germline assignment: CDR1 MDHEN and CDR2 SYDVKM. As DNA, the CDR3 is TGTGCCAGCAGTCTCCCACCCCCAGGAGGCTACACCTTC. It yields the protein CASSLPPPGGYTF.

The gene calls are TRBV5-1 and TRBJ1-4; no clear D. The length of the CDR3 is 15 residues. Germline CDR1 and CDR2: SGHRS and YFSETQ. Trimming stripped 0 bases from V and 0 bases from J, with 6 bases between. CDR3 bases: TGCGCCAGCAGCTTGGGTGGGTCAACTAATGAAAAACTGTTTTTT. Translated: CASSLGGSTNEKLFF.

The rearrangement joins TRBV7-9 to TRBJ1-3; D remains ambiguous. CDR3 size: 15 residues. Germline V gene sequence: CDR1 SEHNR, CDR2 FQNEAQ (reference sequence). V was trimmed by 1 base and J by 4 bases, leaving 11 bases between them. CDR3 in DNA: TGTGCCAGCAGCTTAGTCGAGGGAGGGGGAAACACCATATATTTT. The encoded protein is CASSLVEGGGNTIYF.

This clone appeared a single time. V and J are TRBV19 and TRBJ2-3; tentative D call: TRBD1 (6 bases). The CDR3 length is 14 residues. In germline, CDR1 is LNHDA, CDR2 SQIVND (reference sequence). The ends were cut back, 4 bases at V and 0 bases at J, with 8 bases in the middle. This chain's CDR3 is CASSSGQSTDTQYF. DNA of the CDR3: TGTGCCAGTAGTAGTGGACAGAGCACAGATACGCAGTATTTT.

V and J are TRBV5-1 and TRBJ2-1; 13 bases agree with TRBD2. The germline CDR1 and CDR2 sequences are SGHRS and YFSETQ. Trimming at V came to 1 base and at J to 8 bases, leaving 15 bases not matched to a gene. The CDR3 length is 19 residues. The CDR3 sequence: CASSLPRLAGGPRYDEQFF. CDR3 in DNA: TGCGCCAGCAGCTTGCCCAGACTAGCGGGGGGCCCAAGATACGATGAGCAGTTCTTC. Using reference TRBV5-1 and TRBJ2-1 for the parts outside the CDR3, the full variable domain is KAGVTQTPRYLIKTRGQQVTLSCSPISGHRSVSWYQQTPGQGLQFLFEYFSETQRNKGNFPGRFSGRQFSNSRSEMNVSTLELGDSALYLCASSLPRLAGGPRYDEQFFGPGTRLTVL.

V is TRBV5-1 and J is TRBJ2-6; D remains ambiguous. Between the trimmed V and J ends, which lost 5 bases and 0 bases, there was a span of 6 bases. The V gene's germline CDR1 is SGHRS and CDR2 YFSETQ. There are 14 residues in the CDR3. The CDR3 nucleotides read TGCGCCAGCAGTCTCATCTCTGGGGCCAACGTCCTGACTTTC. Translation: CASSLISGANVLTF.

The chain joins TRBV11-2 to TRBJ2-7, with D perhaps TRBD1 (5 bases). The germline gives CDR1 SGHAT, CDR2 FQNNGV. Trimming removed 1 base from V and 8 bases from J, with 15 bases in between. The CDR3 sequence is 14 residues long. CDR3 sequence reads: CASSLGFAGNQQYF. Written as DNA, the CDR3 is TGTGCCAGCAGCTTAGGATTCGCAGGGAACCAGCAGTACTTC.

This chain links TRBV30 with TRBJ2-3, with 8 bases lining up with TRBD2. The CDR3 length is 15 residues. CDR1 GTSNPN and CDR2 SVGIG come from the germline V gene (reference sequence). J gave up 4 bases and V 0 bases, and 6 bases lay outside the gene matches. Written as DNA, the CDR3 is TGTGCCTGGAGTGTAAGAGCGGGAGTGGCAGATACGCAGTATTTT. Amino acid sequence: CAWSVRAGVADTQYF.

The genes are TRBV19 and TRBJ1-5, with D hard to call. V shed 2 bases and J shed 5 bases, with 19 bases lying between them. This CDR3 has 17 residues. Germline CDR1 and CDR2: LNHDA and SQIVND (reference sequence). Here the CDR3 reads CASSISLTSRGYQPQHF. The CDR3, as DNA: TGTGCCAGTAGTATATCCCTGACCTCCCGGGGTTATCAGCCCCAGCATTTT.

V and J are TRBV5-1 and TRBJ2-5, with D perhaps matching TRBD2 (7 bases). With 4 bases removed from V and 5 bases from J, the gap between germline ends came to 18 bases. CDR3 size: 15 residues. Germline assignment: CDR1 SGHRS and CDR2 YFSETQ. The CDR3 DNA is TGCGCCAGCAGCCCGGGGGCTAGCGGTGGGGAGACCCAGTACTTC. It is translated as CASSPGASGGETQYF. Combining the CDR3 with reference TRBV5-1 and TRBJ2-5 gives the whole variable domain KAGVTQTPRYLIKTRGQQVTLSCSPISGHRSVSWYQQTPGQGLQFLFEYFSETQRNKGNFPGRFSGRQFSNSRSEMNVSTLELGDSALYLCASSPGASGGETQYFGPGTRLLVL.

The chain links TRBV10-2 to TRBJ1-4; D unclear. The ends were cut back, 7 bases at V and 4 bases at J, with 13 bases in the middle. CDR3 length: 14 amino acids. Germline V lookup: CDR1 WSHSY, CDR2 SAAADI. DNA of the CDR3: TGCGCCAGCACCGATCGCGGGGATAATGAAAAACTGTTTTTT. Translation: CASTDRGDNEKLFF.